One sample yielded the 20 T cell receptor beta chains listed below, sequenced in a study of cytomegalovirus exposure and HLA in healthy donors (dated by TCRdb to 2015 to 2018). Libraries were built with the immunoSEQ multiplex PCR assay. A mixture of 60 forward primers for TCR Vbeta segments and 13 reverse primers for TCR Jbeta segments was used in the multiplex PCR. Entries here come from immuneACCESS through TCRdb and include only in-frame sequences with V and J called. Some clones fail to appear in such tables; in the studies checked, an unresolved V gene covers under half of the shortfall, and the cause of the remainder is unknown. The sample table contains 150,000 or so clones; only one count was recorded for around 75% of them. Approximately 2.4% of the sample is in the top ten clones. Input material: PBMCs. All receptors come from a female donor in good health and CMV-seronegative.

The CDR3 sequence is CASSPRQDTDTQYF. Here the CDR3 DNA reads TGCGCCAGCAGCCCCCGGCAGGACACAGATACGCAGTATTTT. The gene calls are TRBV5-1 and TRBJ2-3; D is unclear. There are 14 residues in the CDR3. Germline CDR1 is SGHRS and CDR2 is YFSETQ. Trimming took 4 bases from V and 2 from J, leaving 11 bases between them.

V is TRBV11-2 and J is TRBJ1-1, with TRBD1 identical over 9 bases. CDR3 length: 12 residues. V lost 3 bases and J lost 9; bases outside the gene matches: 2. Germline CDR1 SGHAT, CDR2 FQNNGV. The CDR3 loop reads CASSFNRGQAFF. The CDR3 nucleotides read TGTGCCAGCAGCTTTAACAGGGGGCAAGCTTTCTTT.

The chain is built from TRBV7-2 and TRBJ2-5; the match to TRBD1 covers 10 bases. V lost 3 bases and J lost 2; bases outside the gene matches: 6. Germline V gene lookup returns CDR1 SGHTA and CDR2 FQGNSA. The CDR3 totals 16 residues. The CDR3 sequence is CASSFWTGGPQETQYF. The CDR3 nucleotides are TGTGCCAGCAGCTTCTGGACAGGGGGGCCTCAAGAGACCCAGTACTTC.

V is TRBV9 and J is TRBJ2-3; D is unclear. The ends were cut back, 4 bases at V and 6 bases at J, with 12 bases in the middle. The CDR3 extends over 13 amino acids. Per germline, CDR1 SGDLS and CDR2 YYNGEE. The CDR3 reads CASSLQDVDTQYF. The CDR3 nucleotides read TGTGCCAGCAGCCTCCAGGATGTGGATACGCAGTATTTT.

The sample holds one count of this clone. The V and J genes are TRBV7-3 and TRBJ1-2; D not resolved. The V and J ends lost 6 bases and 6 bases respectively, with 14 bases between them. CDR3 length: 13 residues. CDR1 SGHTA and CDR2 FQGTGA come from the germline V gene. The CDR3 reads CASRLGEGDGYTF. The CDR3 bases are TGTGCCAGCAGACTCGGCGAGGGCGATGGCTACACCTTC.

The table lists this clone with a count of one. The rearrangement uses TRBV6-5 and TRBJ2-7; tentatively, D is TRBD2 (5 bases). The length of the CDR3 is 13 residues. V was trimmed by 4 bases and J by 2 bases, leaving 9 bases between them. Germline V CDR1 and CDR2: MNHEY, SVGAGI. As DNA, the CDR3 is TGTGCCAGCAGTTGGCCCGGGGCCTACGAGCAGTACTTC. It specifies CASSWPGAYEQYF.

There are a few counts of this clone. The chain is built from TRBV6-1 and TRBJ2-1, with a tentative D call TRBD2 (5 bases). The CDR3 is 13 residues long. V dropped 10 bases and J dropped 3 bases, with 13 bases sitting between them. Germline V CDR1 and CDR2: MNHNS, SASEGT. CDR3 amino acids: CATRSGDYNEQFF. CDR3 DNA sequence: TGTGCCACGCGTTCCGGGGACTACAATGAGCAGTTCTTC.

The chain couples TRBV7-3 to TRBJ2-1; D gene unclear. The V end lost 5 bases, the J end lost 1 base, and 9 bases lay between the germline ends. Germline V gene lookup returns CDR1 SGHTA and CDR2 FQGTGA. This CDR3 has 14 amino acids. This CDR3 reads CASSPQASYNEQFF. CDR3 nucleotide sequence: TGTGCCAGCAGCCCCCAGGCGTCCTACAATGAGCAGTTCTTC.

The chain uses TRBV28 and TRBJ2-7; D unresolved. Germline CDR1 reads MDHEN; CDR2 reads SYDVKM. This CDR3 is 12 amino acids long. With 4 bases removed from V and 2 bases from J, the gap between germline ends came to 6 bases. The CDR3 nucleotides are TGTGCCAGCAGTTGGCAGACCTACGAGCAGTACTTC. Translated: CASSWQTYEQYF.

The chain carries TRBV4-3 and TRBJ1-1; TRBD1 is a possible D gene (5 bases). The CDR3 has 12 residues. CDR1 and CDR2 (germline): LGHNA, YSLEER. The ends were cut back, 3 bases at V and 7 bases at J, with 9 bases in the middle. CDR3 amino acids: CASSQGRDEAFF. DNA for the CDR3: TGCGCCAGCAGCCAGGGGCGCGATGAAGCTTTCTTT.

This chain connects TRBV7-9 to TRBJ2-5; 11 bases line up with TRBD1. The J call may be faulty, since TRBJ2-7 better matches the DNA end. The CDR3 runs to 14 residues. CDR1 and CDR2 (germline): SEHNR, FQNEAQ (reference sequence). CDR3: CASSRTGGKYEQYF. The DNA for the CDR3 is TGTGCCAGCAGCCGGACAGGGGGCAAGTACGAGCAGTACTTC.

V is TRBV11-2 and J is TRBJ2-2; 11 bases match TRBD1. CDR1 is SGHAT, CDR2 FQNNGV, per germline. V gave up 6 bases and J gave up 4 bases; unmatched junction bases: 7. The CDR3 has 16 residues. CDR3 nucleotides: TGTGCCAGCAGTCGGACAGGGGGCCCCGCCACCGGGGAGCTGTTTTTT. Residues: CASSRTGGPATGELFF. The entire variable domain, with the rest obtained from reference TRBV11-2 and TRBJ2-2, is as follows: EAGVAQSPRYKIIEKRQSVAFWCNPISGHATLYWYQQILGQGPKLLIQFQNNGVVDDSQLPKDRFSAERLKGVDSTLKIQPAKLEDSAVYLCASSRTGGPATGELFFGEGSRLTVL.

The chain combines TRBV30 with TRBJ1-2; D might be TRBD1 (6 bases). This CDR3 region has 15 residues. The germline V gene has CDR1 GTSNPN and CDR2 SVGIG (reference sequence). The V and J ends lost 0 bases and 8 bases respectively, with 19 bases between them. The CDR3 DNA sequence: TGTGCCTGGAGTGTAGGGGGGGCCCGTACGCGGGGCTACACCTTC. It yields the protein CAWSVGGARTRGYTF.

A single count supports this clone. The CDR3 DNA sequence: TGTGCCTGGAGTCCACTAGCGGGGGAACTCCAAGAGACCCAGTACTTC. Amino acid sequence: CAWSPLAGELQETQYF. V usage is TRBV30 and J usage is TRBJ2-5, with 11 bases aligning to TRBD2. V lost 2 bases, J lost 1 base, and 6 bases stayed unmatched. The CDR3 covers 16 residues. From germline, CDR1 is GTSNPN and CDR2 SVGIG (reference sequence).

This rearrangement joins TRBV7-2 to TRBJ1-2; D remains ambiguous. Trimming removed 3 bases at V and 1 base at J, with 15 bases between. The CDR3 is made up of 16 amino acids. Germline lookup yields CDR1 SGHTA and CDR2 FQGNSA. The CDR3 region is CASSFLSRKLNYGYTF. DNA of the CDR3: TGTGCCAGCAGCTTCCTCTCCCGAAAACTTAACTATGGCTACACCTTC.

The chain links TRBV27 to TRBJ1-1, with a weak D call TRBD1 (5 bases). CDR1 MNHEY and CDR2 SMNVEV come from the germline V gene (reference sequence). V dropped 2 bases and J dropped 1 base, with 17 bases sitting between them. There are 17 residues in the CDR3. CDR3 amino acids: CASSLNGGTGPNTEAFF. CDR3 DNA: TGTGCCAGCAGTTTAAACGGGGGGACGGGTCCGAACACTGAAGCTTTCTTT.

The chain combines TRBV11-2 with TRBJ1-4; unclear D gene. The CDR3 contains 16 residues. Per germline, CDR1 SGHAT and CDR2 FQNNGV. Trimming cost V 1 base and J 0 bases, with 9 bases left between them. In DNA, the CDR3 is TGTGCCAGCAGCTTAGTTCCAGTGCCAACTAATGAAAAACTGTTTTTT. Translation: CASSLVPVPTNEKLFF.

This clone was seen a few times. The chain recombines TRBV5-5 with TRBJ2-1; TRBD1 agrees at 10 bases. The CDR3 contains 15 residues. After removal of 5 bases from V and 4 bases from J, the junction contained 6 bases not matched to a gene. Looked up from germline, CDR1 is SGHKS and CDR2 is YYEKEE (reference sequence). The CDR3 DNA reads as TGTGCCAGCAGTCTAGACAGGGGGCCTTACAATGAGCAGTTCTTC. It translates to CASSLDRGPYNEQFF.

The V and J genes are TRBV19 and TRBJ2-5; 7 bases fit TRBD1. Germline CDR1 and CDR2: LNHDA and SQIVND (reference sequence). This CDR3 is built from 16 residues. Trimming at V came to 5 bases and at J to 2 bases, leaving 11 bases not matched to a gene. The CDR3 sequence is CASSPGRGQLQETQYF. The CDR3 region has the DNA TGTGCCAGTAGTCCCGGTAGGGGACAGTTACAAGAGACCCAGTACTTC.

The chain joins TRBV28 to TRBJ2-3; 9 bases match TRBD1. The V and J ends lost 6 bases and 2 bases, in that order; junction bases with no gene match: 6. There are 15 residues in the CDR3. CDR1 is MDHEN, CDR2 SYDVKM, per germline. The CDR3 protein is CASSRRTGVTDTQYF. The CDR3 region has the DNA TGTGCCAGCAGCCGCCGGACAGGGGTCACAGATACGCAGTATTTT.